This TCR beta chain is from a study of blood T cell repertoires in COVID-19. As for the study in general: The samples span acute and convalescent COVID-19 from the United States, Italy and Spain. T cells, B-cell-depleted T cells, or PBMCs provided the cDNA or gDNA that served as material.

Under the authors' procedure: Cell counts per sample came from amplifying reference gene primers. Sequenced by immunoSEQ multiplex PCR; TCRdb stores in-frame clones only, minus some. V and J calls and clone size follow that table, whereas D and trimming were derived from the DNA. The sample carries under 250,000 clones, approximately 85% recorded once. Germline assignment: CDR1 SGDLS and CDR2 YYNGEE. V trimming: 1 base; J trimming: 4 bases; junction bases outside the gene matches: 2. This CDR3 contains 14 residues. Enrolment of Seattle patients took place during active infection, and they were followed longitudinally.

The V gene is TRBV9, the J gene TRBJ1-3; 7 bases align to TRBD1. The material sequenced was peripheral blood. This sequence was found in a woman in her 70s with COVID-19, enrolled during active disease. CDR3 sequence (DNA): TGTGCCAGCAGCGTAACAGGGGCGGGAAACACCATATATTTT. Amino acids: CASSVTGAGNTIYF.